Presented here are 20 T cell receptor beta chains from one specimen sequenced in a study of sequential checkpoint blockade in melanoma. Libraries were prepared by immunoSEQ multiplex PCR; TCRdb keeps only in-frame clonotypes and omits some of them. In the table there are tens of thousands of clones, 77% of which are singletons. Documented treatment: randomized to nivolumab then ipilimumab (arm A) or the reverse (arm B). The material sequenced was CD8+ T cells sorted from blood (inferred from file names), taken from a patient given nivolumab and ipilimumab in sequence. All receptors derive from a human donor with melanoma.

The chain is built from TRBV9 and TRBJ2-1; the match to TRBD2 covers 9 bases. Per the germline V gene, CDR1 is SGDLS and CDR2 is YYNGEE. The V and J ends lost 4 bases and 4 bases, in that order; junction bases with no gene match: 6. CDR3 length: 15 amino acids. CDR3 DNA sequence: TGTGCCAGCAGCTCCTATAGCGGGGGTTACAATGAGCAGTTCTTC. Translating it yields CASSSYSGGYNEQFF.

The CDR3 region has the DNA TGTGCCAGCAGTTCCCCTCCGACAGGGTTTATTTACGAGCAGTACTTC. This translates into CASSSPPTGFIYEQYF. The genes are TRBV7-8 and TRBJ2-7, with TRBD1 matching over 7 bases. The germline V gene has CDR1 SGHVS and CDR2 FQNEAQ. This CDR3 has 16 amino acids. V was clipped by 6 bases and J by 4 bases; unmatched bases: 15.

V usage is TRBV19 and J usage is TRBJ2-7; 8 bases are a match to TRBD1. Germline values: CDR1 LNHDA, CDR2 SQIVND (reference sequence). CDR3 length equals 16 residues. V was clipped by 5 bases and J by 0 bases; unmatched bases: 9. CDR3 loop: CASSDQGQANSYEQYF. CDR3 bases: TGTGCCAGTAGTGACCAGGGACAGGCCAACTCCTACGAGCAGTACTTC.

This clone was found once. The chain carries TRBV11-2 and TRBJ2-2; perhaps TRBD1 as D (7 bases). This CDR3 is built from 12 residues. Trimming pared 5 bases from V and 7 bases from J, leaving 8 bases between. The V gene's germline CDR1 is SGHAT and CDR2 FQNNGV. The CDR3 sequence is CASSQGGGELFF. CDR3 DNA: TGTGCCAGCAGCCAGGGGGGCGGGGAGCTGTTTTTT.

The chain is built from TRBV18 and TRBJ2-1; 11 bases are a match to TRBD2. The CDR3 is made up of 16 amino acids. The V gene's germline CDR1 is KGHSH and CDR2 LQKENI. Trimming at V came to 3 bases and at J to 3 bases, leaving 4 bases not matched to a gene. DNA of the CDR3: TGTGCCAGCTCACCCTTAGGGACTAGCGGCTACAATGAGCAGTTCTTC. Encoded protein: CASSPLGTSGYNEQFF.

CDR3 nucleotides: TGCGCCAGCAGCCAAGAGACCAGGGGGAGTTACAATGAGCAGTTCTTC. Amino acid sequence: CASSQETRGSYNEQFF. V is TRBV4-1 and J is TRBJ2-1, with TRBD1 matching 7 bases. The CDR3 totals 16 residues. CDR1 MGHRA and CDR2 YSYEKL come from the germline V gene. Germline trimming cut 0 bases from V and 4 bases from J; bases unmatched to any gene: 6.

The gene calls are TRBV11-2 and TRBJ2-7; no clear D gene. V lost 1 base, J lost 6 bases, and 25 bases lay in between. The CDR3 covers 18 residues. Germline lookup yields CDR1 SGHAT and CDR2 FQNNGV. The CDR3 here is CASSLAGGYGRVKGEQYF. The DNA of the CDR3 is TGTGCCAGCAGCTTAGCGGGTGGATATGGTCGAGTGAAAGGCGAGCAGTACTTC.

The rearrangement uses TRBV30 and TRBJ1-5, with D uncertain. Trimming shortened V by 2 bases and J by 4 bases, and 12 bases separated the two germline ends. CDR1 GTSNPN and CDR2 SVGIG come from the germline V gene (reference sequence). The CDR3 loop spans 14 amino acids. The CDR3 DNA sequence: TGTGCCTGGAGTTTTCGGGGAGTTAATCAGCCCCAGCATTTT. Amino acids: CAWSFRGVNQPQHF.

The gene calls are TRBV5-1 and TRBJ1-1, with D perhaps TRBD1 (6 bases). The germline V gene has CDR1 SGHRS and CDR2 YFSETQ. Trimming pared 0 bases from V and 7 bases from J, leaving 19 bases between. The CDR3 loop spans 16 amino acids. CDR3 loop: CASSLAPTGGGFEAFF. CDR3 DNA: TGCGCCAGCAGCTTGGCCCCGACAGGCGGGGGTTTTGAAGCTTTCTTT.

This clone showed up just a few times. The chain has TRBV5-1 and TRBJ1-1; D gene ambiguous. Germline V gene data show CDR1 as SGHRS and CDR2 as YFSETQ. V dropped 0 bases and J dropped 4 bases, with 10 bases sitting between them. This CDR3 spans 14 amino acids. The CDR3 DNA follows: TGCGCCAGCAGCTTGGTGGGAGGCTTCACTGAAGCTTTCTTT. Translated, it gives CASSLVGGFTEAFF.

The chain links TRBV19 to TRBJ2-1, with 10 bases aligning to TRBD2. The CDR3 runs to 17 residues. V shed 2 bases, J shed 4 bases, and the junction held 8 bases outside the gene matches. Germline loops: CDR1 LNHDA, CDR2 SQIVND (reference sequence). The CDR3 loop reads CASSISAGTSVYNEQFF. CDR3 bases: TGTGCCAGTAGTATATCCGCCGGGACTAGCGTATACAATGAGCAGTTCTTC.

The chain couples TRBV27 to TRBJ1-2, with 7 bases lining up with TRBD1. The V and J ends lost 6 bases and 7 bases, in that order; junction bases with no gene match: 8. The germline CDR1 and CDR2 sequences are MNHEY and SMNVEV (reference sequence). The CDR3 covers 13 residues. CDR3 residues: CASRPTGDGGYTF. CDR3 nucleotide sequence: TGTGCCAGCAGACCTACAGGGGACGGTGGCTACACCTTC.

This chain connects TRBV4-2 to TRBJ1-2; D perhaps matches TRBD1 (5 bases). This CDR3 is 15 amino acids long. CDR1 and CDR2 from the germline V gene are LGHNA and YNFKEQ. Trimming stripped 3 bases from V and 3 bases from J, with 14 bases between. CDR3 nucleotides: TGTGCCAGCAGCCAGGACGCCCCAGGGTACTATGGCTACACCTTC. Residues: CASSQDAPGYYGYTF.

The rearrangement uses TRBV4-2 and TRBJ1-2; D uncertain. V dropped 5 bases and J dropped 0 bases, with 7 bases sitting between them. CDR1 is LGHNA, CDR2 YNFKEQ, per germline. There are 13 residues in the CDR3. The CDR3 DNA reads as TGTGCCAGCAGCGCGGGGTCTAACTATGGCTACACCTTC. Protein product: CASSAGSNYGYTF.

V usage is TRBV9 and J usage is TRBJ1-5; possibly TRBD1 for D (5 bases). Trimming pared 0 bases from V and 10 bases from J, leaving 17 bases between. The CDR3 is 15 amino acids. The V gene's germline CDR1 is SGDLS and CDR2 YYNGEE. The CDR3 is CASSVDGGTAVPQHF. In DNA form, the CDR3 reads TGTGCCAGCAGCGTAGATGGAGGGACCGCAGTACCCCAGCATTTT.

The V and J genes are TRBV19 and TRBJ2-5; 7 nucleotides align to TRBD2. The J call may be incorrect, as the DNA end agrees better with TRBJ2-7. The CDR3 length is 14 residues. Looked up from germline, CDR1 is LNHDA and CDR2 is SQIVND (reference sequence). The CDR3 nucleotides are TGTGCCAGTAGTTCATGGGGGGGCTCCTACGAGCAGTACTTC. This encodes CASSSWGGSYEQYF.

This chain uses TRBV29-1 with TRBJ2-3; possible D gene TRBD2, 5 bases. The CDR3 extends over 14 amino acids. V was shortened by 7 bases and J by 2 bases, with 16 bases between the two germline ends. Germline CDR1 and CDR2: SQVTM and ANQGSEA. CDR3 sequence: CSAPRAEDTDTQYF. CDR3 bases: TGCAGCGCCCCTAGAGCGGAGGACACAGATACGCAGTATTTT.

V is TRBV6-4 and J is TRBJ2-5, with TRBD1 as a possible D gene (5 bases). Trimming took 6 bases from V and 4 from J, leaving 21 bases between them. The CDR3 runs to 16 residues. Germline V gives CDR1 MRHNA, CDR2 SNTAGT. CDR3 sequence reads: CASSATSGTGAETQYF. DNA for the CDR3: TGTGCCAGCAGCGCTACCTCCGGCACAGGCGCAGAGACCCAGTACTTC.

This clone was recorded a few times. The J gene is TRBJ2-5, the V gene TRBV15; tentatively, D is TRBD1 (6 bases). The germline V gene has CDR1 LNHNV and CDR2 YYDKDF (reference sequence). The V end lost 4 bases, the J end lost 5 bases, and 11 bases lay between the germline ends. CDR3 length: 13 residues. The CDR3 DNA reads as TGTGCCACCAGCAAGCCAGGGGTGGAGACCCAGTACTTC. Translated: CATSKPGVETQYF.

V is TRBV27 and J is TRBJ2-1; TRBD1 is a possible D gene (5 bases). Trimming took 6 bases from V and 3 from J, leaving 12 bases between them. The germline V gene has CDR1 MNHEY and CDR2 SMNVEV (reference sequence). CDR3 size: 14 residues. CDR3 sequence (DNA): TGTGCCAGCAGGAGATCAGGGAACTACAATGAGCAGTTCTTC. Translating it yields CASRRSGNYNEQFF.